This paragraph reports one T cell receptor beta chain. The antigen remains undetermined. Measured with immunoSEQ multiplex PCR; TCRdb has only the in-frame clones, and not every one. The repertoire consists of approximately 21,000 clones, with roughly nine tenths occurring once and the leading ten covering 10% to 15%. There are 11 residues in the CDR3. The V gene's germline CDR1 is SNHLY and CDR2 FYNNEI. V was trimmed by 9 bases and J by 4 bases, leaving 9 bases between them. The sample is drawn from a study of T cells in localized non-small cell lung cancer. Overall study findings and caveats: Heterogeneity cannot be ruled out, as sequencing used one tumor region only. Adjacent lung had a median around 60 of the 100 largest tumor clones.

This sample comprised peripheral blood, obtained before any cancer treatment. The TCR was taken from a male donor at least 60 years old with stage I lung adenocarcinoma. V and J are TRBV2 and TRBJ2-5; D gene ambiguous. The CDR3 nucleotides read TGTGCCAGTTCTGAGAGAGAGACCCAGTACTTC. Translating gives CASSERETQYF.